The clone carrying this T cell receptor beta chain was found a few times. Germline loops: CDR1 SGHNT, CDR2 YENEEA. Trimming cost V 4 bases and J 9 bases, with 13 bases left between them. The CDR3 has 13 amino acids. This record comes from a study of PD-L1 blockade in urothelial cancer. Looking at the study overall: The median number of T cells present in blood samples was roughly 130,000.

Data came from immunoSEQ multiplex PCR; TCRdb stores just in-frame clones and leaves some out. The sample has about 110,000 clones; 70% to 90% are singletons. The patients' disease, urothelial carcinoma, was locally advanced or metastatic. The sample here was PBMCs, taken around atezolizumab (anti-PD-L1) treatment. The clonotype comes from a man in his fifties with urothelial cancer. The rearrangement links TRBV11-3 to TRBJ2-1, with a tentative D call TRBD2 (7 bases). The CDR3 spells CASSSGLGGEQFF. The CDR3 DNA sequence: TGTGCCAGCAGCTCAGGACTAGGGGGTGAGCAGTTCTTC.